This TCR beta chain was sequenced in a study of blood T cell repertoires in COVID-19. Study-level information: COVID-19 samples, acute and convalescent, were from the United States, Italy and Spain.

The table came from immunoSEQ multiplex PCR; TCRdb's copy has only in-frame clones and leaves some out. The sample comprises some 140,000 clones, about four fifths of which are singletons, and roughly 3% rests with the top ten. In germline, CDR1 is LNHDA, CDR2 SQIVND (reference sequence). The CDR3 totals 16 residues. J gave up 2 bases and V 7 bases, and 11 bases lay outside the gene matches. The sequenced sample was peripheral blood. J is TRBJ1-5 and V is TRBV19; 7 nucleotides agree with TRBD1. This TCR derives from a woman older than 75 with acute or convalescent COVID-19. The CDR3 DNA reads TGTGCCAGTACCTCCCCTAACAGGGGAGGCAATCAGCCCCAGCATTTT. It specifies CASTSPNRGGNQPQHF. Combining the CDR3 with reference TRBV19 and TRBJ1-5 gives the whole variable domain DGGITQSPKYLFRKEGQNVTLSCEQNLNHDAMYWYRQDPGQGLRLIYYSQIVNDFQKGDIAEGYSVSREKKESFPLTVTSAQKNPTAFYLCASTSPNRGGNQPQHFGDGTRLSIL.